This T cell receptor beta chain was documented in a study of shared clonotypes between healthy human individuals. General study results and limits: Clonotypes that were shared across four donors made up 4% to 6% of naive CD4 clonotypes.

This clone was seen repeatedly, ten times or more. Its antigen is currently unknown. Method: immunoSEQ multiplex PCR; TCRdb's copy keeps in-frame clones and lacks some. The repertoire holds some 1.1 million clones, with 60% to 80% as singletons. The donor cohort consisted entirely of Caucasian adults residing in Nashville, Tennessee. Division of CD4+ cells produced a CD45RA+ naive subset and a CD45RA-negative memory subset. V gave up 5 bases and J gave up 8 bases; unmatched junction bases: 10. The CDR3 is made up of 15 amino acids. Germline V gene lookup returns CDR1 SGHAT and CDR2 FQNNGV. This rearrangement joins TRBV11-2 to TRBJ2-3; 10 bases align to TRBD1. Specimen: memory CD4+ T cells from PBMCs. Subset given: CD45RA-negative fraction. This sequence originates from a man aged 18 to 30 in good health. Some clones in this sample may be carry-over from other donors' samples. DNA of the CDR3: TGTGCCAGCAGCCCACAGACAGGGGGCATCGGTACGCAGTATTTT. Residues: CASSPQTGGIGTQYF. Drawing the rest from reference TRBV11-2 and TRBJ2-3, the complete variable domain is EAGVAQSPRYKIIEKRQSVAFWCNPISGHATLYWYQQILGQGPKLLIQFQNNGVVDDSQLPKDRFSAERLKGVDSTLKIQPAKLEDSAVYLCASSPQTGGIGTQYFGPGTRLTVL.